The subject of this entry is one TCR beta chain. Its antigen is still unknown. The data stem from a study of identical twins. Findings of the study overall: Cross-sectional statistics underpinned the conclusions; the same donors were not followed. Excess twin sharing in beta out-of-frame sequences was weaker.

The authors used template switching to add a universal primer site and gave cDNA unique molecular identifiers. TCRdb processed the 5' RACE reads anew with MiXCR; each CDR3 protein has one entry. In the table there are approximately 490,000 distinct CDR3 sequences, about 20% of which are singletons. Healthy Caucasian individuals made up all the donors. Germline CDR1 and CDR2: SGHDN and FVKESK. The length of the CDR3 is 15 residues. Losses at the gene ends were 6 bases for V and 6 bases for J; bases not matched to a gene: 8. These sequences were also reported in another study, on yellow fever vaccine responses in identical twins.

The rearrangement uses TRBV14 and TRBJ2-2, with TRBD1 matching 9 bases. This TCR was sampled from a young woman in good health. The sample taken for sequencing was CD4+ T cells sorted from blood. DNA of the CDR3: TGTGCCAGCAGACCGGGACAGGGTCTCTCCGGGGAGCTGTTTTTT. Its protein is CASRPGQGLSGELFF.